This T cell receptor beta chain is from a study of cytomegalovirus exposure and HLA in healthy donors. Concerning this clone: What it recognizes is unknown.

Primers for the PCR totalled 60 Vbeta and 13 Jbeta. Sequencing used immunoSEQ multiplex PCR; TCRdb keeps in-frame clones, though not all of them. The data hold some 98,000 clones, with roughly 76% observed a single time. Germline CDR1 LNHDA, CDR2 SQIVND (reference sequence). This CDR3 region has 15 residues. Germline trimming cut 3 bases from V and 9 bases from J; bases unmatched to any gene: 8. Points from the study as a whole: Most of the CMV-associated TCR beta chains (in a later analysis) appeared to be HLA-restricted.

The sequenced sample was PBMCs. This clonotype was obtained from a human donor in good health. The rearrangement joins TRBV19 to TRBJ2-1; the match to TRBD2 covers 10 bases. As DNA, the CDR3 is TGTGCCAGTAGTATTATCCTAGCGGGAGTCAGTGAGCAGTTCTTC. Protein sequence: CASSIILAGVSEQFF. The full variable domain, rest sourced from reference TRBV19 and TRBJ2-1, is DGGITQSPKYLFRKEGQNVTLSCEQNLNHDAMYWYRQDPGQGLRLIYYSQIVNDFQKGDIAEGYSVSREKKESFPLTVTSAQKNPTAFYLCASSIILAGVSEQFFGPGTRLTVL.